Listed below are T cell receptor beta chains from one sample, sequenced in a study of blood T cell repertoires in COVID-19. Profiled with immunoSEQ multiplex PCR; TCRdb holds only in-frame clones, not every one. The sample holds 400,000 to 450,000 clones, 75% to 90% seen once. The sequenced material came from peripheral blood. These receptors were obtained from a woman in her twenties or thirties with active or convalescent COVID-19. Both conserved end residues are trimmed from each CDR3.

j_call: TRBJ1-2
v_call: TRBV18
cdr3_aa: ASSPPTLALKGYT

j_call: TRBJ2-7
v_call: TRBV4-1
cdr3_aa: ASSHHTGTSVSYEQY

j_call: TRBJ1-1
v_call: TRBV18
cdr3_aa: ASSRGQGTEAF

j_call: TRBJ1-2
v_call: TRBV4-2
cdr3_aa: ASSQDLTGYYGYT

j_call: TRBJ2-7
v_call: TRBV5-1
cdr3_aa: ASSPGTNSYEQY

j_call: TRBJ2-1
v_call: TRBV4-1
cdr3_aa: ASSQSGGLFVYEQF

j_call: TRBJ1-6
v_call: TRBV6-1
cdr3_aa: ASSEQPRRGNNSPLH

j_call: TRBJ1-1
v_call: TRBV5-1
cdr3_aa: ASSQAPGTEAF

j_call: TRBJ2-2
v_call: TRBV30
cdr3_aa: AWSVGLAGGLF

j_call: TRBJ2-5
v_call: TRBV3-1/TRBV3-2
cdr3_aa: ASSQDLGPETQY

j_call: TRBJ1-2
v_call: TRBV5-4
cdr3_aa: ASSLAGDYGYT

j_call: TRBJ2-7
v_call: TRBV18
cdr3_aa: ASSPTTGVPQY

j_call: TRBJ2-7
v_call: TRBV30
cdr3_aa: AWSPGQGSYEQY

j_call: TRBJ2-5
v_call: TRBV30
cdr3_aa: AWSVRTRETQY

j_call: TRBJ1-1
v_call: TRBV30
cdr3_aa: AWTRRYTEAF

j_call: TRBJ2-7
v_call: TRBV1
cdr3_aa: TTGLTYEQY

j_call: TRBJ1-1
v_call: TRBV5-1
cdr3_aa: ASSLDGGIMNTEAF

j_call: TRBJ2-3
v_call: TRBV3-1/TRBV3-2
cdr3_aa: ASSPPSLADTQY

j_call: TRBJ1-2
v_call: TRBV2
cdr3_aa: AIDRDRSLRDYGYT

j_call: TRBJ1-1
v_call: TRBV5-1
cdr3_aa: ASSTGTGDTEAF

j_call: TRBJ1-1
v_call: TRBV29-1
cdr3_aa: SVSGTEAF

j_call: TRBJ2-1
v_call: TRBV25-1
cdr3_aa: ASSESLAGGWVEQF

j_call: TRBJ2-2
v_call: TRBV5-1
cdr3_aa: ASSLFWREEPLNTGELF

j_call: TRBJ1-2
v_call: TRBV5-1
cdr3_aa: ASSLATGGIYGYT